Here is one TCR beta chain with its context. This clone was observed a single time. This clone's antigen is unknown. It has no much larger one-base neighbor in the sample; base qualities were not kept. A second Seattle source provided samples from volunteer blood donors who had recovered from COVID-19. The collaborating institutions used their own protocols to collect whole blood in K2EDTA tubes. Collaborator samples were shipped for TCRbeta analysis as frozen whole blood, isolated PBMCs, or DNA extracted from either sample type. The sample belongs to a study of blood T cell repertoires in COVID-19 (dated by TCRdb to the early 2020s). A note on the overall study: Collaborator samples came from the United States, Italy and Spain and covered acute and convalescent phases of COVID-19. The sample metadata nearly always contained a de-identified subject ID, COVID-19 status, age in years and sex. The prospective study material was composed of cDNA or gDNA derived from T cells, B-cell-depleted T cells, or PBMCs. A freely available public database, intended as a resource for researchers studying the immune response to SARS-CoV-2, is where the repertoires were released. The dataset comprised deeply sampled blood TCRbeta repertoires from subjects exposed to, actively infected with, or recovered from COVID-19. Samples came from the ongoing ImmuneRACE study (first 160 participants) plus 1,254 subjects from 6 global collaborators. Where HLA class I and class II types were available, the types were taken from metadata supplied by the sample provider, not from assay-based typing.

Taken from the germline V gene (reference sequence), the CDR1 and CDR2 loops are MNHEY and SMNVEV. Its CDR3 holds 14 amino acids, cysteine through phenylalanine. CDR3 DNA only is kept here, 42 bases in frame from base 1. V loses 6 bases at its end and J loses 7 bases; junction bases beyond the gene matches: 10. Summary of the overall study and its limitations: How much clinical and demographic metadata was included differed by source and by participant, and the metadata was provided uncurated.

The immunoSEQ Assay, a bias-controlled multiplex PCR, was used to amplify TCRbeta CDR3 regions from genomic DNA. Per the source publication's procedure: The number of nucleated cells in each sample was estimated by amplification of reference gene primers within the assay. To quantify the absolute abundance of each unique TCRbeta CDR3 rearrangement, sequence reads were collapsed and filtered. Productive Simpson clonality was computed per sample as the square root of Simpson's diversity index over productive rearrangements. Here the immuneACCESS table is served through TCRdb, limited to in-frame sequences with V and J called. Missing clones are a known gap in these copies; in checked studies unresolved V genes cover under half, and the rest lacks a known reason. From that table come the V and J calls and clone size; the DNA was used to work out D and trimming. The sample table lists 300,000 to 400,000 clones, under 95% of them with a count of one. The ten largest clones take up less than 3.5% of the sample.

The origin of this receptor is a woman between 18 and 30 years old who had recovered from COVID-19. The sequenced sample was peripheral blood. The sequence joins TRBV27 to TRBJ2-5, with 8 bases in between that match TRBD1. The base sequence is TGTGCCAGCAGCCAGGGGGCTTCGGATGGGACCCAGTACTTC. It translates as CASSQGASDGTQYF.